The 29 T cell receptor beta chains reported below all come from one sample, sequenced in a study of shared clonotypes between healthy human individuals. Using immunoSEQ multiplex PCR, the repertoire was profiled, and TCRdb retains in-frame clones only, with some absent. The repertoire holds approximately 340,000 clones, with around 79% as singletons. Sequencing used memory CD4+ T cells sorted from blood. As to subset: CD45RA-negative fraction. All receptors derive from a man aged 25 to 45 in good health.

This sequence joins TRBV6-1 and TRBJ2-7; D might be TRBD2 (6 bases). Germline V lookup: CDR1 MNHNS, CDR2 SASEGT. The CDR3 runs 16 residues. V lost 4 bases, J lost 6 bases, and 22 bases lay in between. CDR3 in DNA: TGTGCCAGCAGTGCGGTGAATCTGGCGGGATCTGGCGAGCAGTACTTC. This sequence encodes CASSAVNLAGSGEQYF.

V usage is TRBV28 and J usage is TRBJ2-1, with D tentatively TRBD1 (6 bases). The germline gives CDR1 MDHEN, CDR2 SYDVKM. Trimming stripped 6 bases from V and 5 bases from J, with 23 bases between. CDR3 length: 17 amino acids. The CDR3 nucleotides are TGTGCCAGCAGCGATCTACTCGGACAGCAACTTAACAATGAGCAGTTCTTC. Amino acid sequence: CASSDLLGQQLNNEQFF. Using reference TRBV28 and TRBJ2-1 for the parts outside the CDR3, the full variable domain is DVKVTQSSRYLVKRTGEKVFLECVQDMDHENMFWYRQDPGLGLRLIYFSYDVKMKEKGDIPEGYSVSREKKERFSLILESASTNQTSMYLCASSDLLGQQLNNEQFFGPGTRLTVL.

This clone was counted a few times. Given a much more abundant clone one base away, this may be a read error. The sample contains more than one DNA sequence encoding this CDR3. The V and J genes are TRBV19 and TRBJ2-2; D unresolved. With 7 bases removed from V and 1 base from J, the gap between germline ends came to 4 bases. The CDR3 is 12 amino acids. Germline V gives CDR1 LNHDA, CDR2 SQIVND (reference sequence). CDR3 loop: CASNLNTGELFF. The CDR3 DNA follows: TGTGCCAGTAATTTGAACACCGGGGAGCTGTTTTTT.

This clone was seen more than once but under ten times. The junction does not match germline at one end; this may be a read error. This sequence joins TRBV2 and TRBJ2-1; TRBD1 matches 9 bases. The CDR3 is 14 amino acids. Per the germline V gene, CDR1 is SNHLY and CDR2 is FYNNEI. CDR3 coding DNA: TGTGCCAGAGCTACAGGGGGCTCCCACAATGAGCAGTTCTTC. Amino acids: CARATGGSHNEQFF.

The V gene is TRBV7-2, the J gene TRBJ2-7; a possible D gene is TRBD2 (6 bases). This CDR3 contains 17 residues. V lost 5 bases, J lost 7 bases, and 27 bases lay in between. CDR1 and CDR2 (germline): SGHTA, FQGNSA. The CDR3 sequence: CASSRGGVGGLEREQYF. CDR3 in DNA: TGTGCCAGCAGCCGAGGTGGAGTCGGGGGACTTGAGCGTGAGCAGTACTTC.

V usage is TRBV10-3 and J usage is TRBJ2-3, with TRBD1 matching 7 bases. In germline, CDR1 is ENHRY, CDR2 SYGVKD. The CDR3 has 15 amino acids. The junction had 9 bases not matched to a gene; V was cut back by 7 bases and J by 2 bases. The CDR3 DNA is TGTGCCATCAACCCGGGCCAGGGGGTCACAGATACGCAGTATTTT. Amino acids: CAINPGQGVTDTQYF.

This clone was recorded many times. The chain carries TRBV5-1 and TRBJ2-7; 8 bases are a match to TRBD2. Germline V gives CDR1 SGHRS, CDR2 YFSETQ. CDR3 length: 17 residues. J was trimmed by 3 bases and V by 3 bases; bases with no gene match: 14. CDR3 DNA: TGCGCCAGCAGCTGGGGACTAGTGGGAACTGGGGTCTACGAGCAGTACTTC. The encoded protein is CASSWGLVGTGVYEQYF.

This clone was counted a few times. This CDR3 is CASSFQVGEQPQHF. The CDR3, as DNA: TGTGCCAGCAGTTTTCAGGTGGGGGAACAGCCCCAGCATTTT. This sequence joins TRBV6-5 and TRBJ1-5; D may be TRBD1 (5 bases). The CDR3 runs to 14 residues. Germline V gene data show CDR1 as MNHEY and CDR2 as SVGAGI. V was clipped by 4 bases and J by 7 bases, with 14 bases between them.

This clone was recorded a few times. The chain is built from TRBV2 and TRBJ2-5; 7 bases are shared with TRBD1. The trim removed 6 bases at V and 5 bases at J, leaving 9 bases unmatched. This CDR3 comprises 14 residues. Looked up from germline, CDR1 is SNHLY and CDR2 is FYNNEI. DNA of the CDR3: TGTGCCAGCAGAAGGACACAGGGGCAGGAGACCCAGTACTTC. Protein sequence: CASRRTQGQETQYF.

V and J are TRBV6-6 and TRBJ2-7; unclear D gene. The CDR3 runs 13 residues. V lost 0 bases, J lost 6 bases, and 9 bases lay in between. Looked up from germline, CDR1 is MNHNY and CDR2 is SVGAGI (reference sequence). Here the CDR3 DNA reads TGTGCCAGCAGTTACTCGACCCAGACCGAGCAGTACTTC. Translation: CASSYSTQTEQYF.

This rearrangement joins TRBV6-5 to TRBJ2-2; no reliable D call. The CDR3 is 14 amino acids. V lost 6 bases and J lost 0, with 8 bases in between. Looked up from germline, CDR1 is MNHEY and CDR2 is SVGAGI. The CDR3 coding sequence is TGTGCCAGCAGCCCAGCTTCGAACACCGGGGAGCTGTTTTTT. Residues: CASSPASNTGELFF.

CDR3: CASSPVVGVRTYNEQFF. The CDR3 coding sequence is TGTGCCAGCTCACCAGTGGTAGGAGTTCGAACCTACAATGAGCAGTTCTTC. The chain couples TRBV18 to TRBJ2-1, with D unclear. The CDR3 is made up of 17 amino acids. The ends were cut back, 2 bases at V and 2 bases at J, with 16 bases in the middle. Per the germline V gene, CDR1 is KGHSH and CDR2 is LQKENI. Supplemented by reference TRBV18 and TRBJ2-1, the full variable domain reads NAGVMQNPRHLVRRRGQEARLRCSPMKGHSHVYWYRQLPEEGLKFMVYLQKENIIDESGMPKERFSAEFPKEGPSILRIQQVVRGDSAAYFCASSPVVGVRTYNEQFFGPGTRLTVL.

The chain carries TRBV19 and TRBJ1-2, with a weak D call TRBD1 (5 bases). The V end lost 6 bases, the J end lost 6 bases, and 14 bases lay between the germline ends. This CDR3 is built from 13 residues. CDR1 is LNHDA, CDR2 SQIVND, per germline (reference sequence). The DNA for the CDR3 is TGTGCCAGTAGGGCCCGGCAGGGTCATGGCTACACCTTC. Its protein is CASRARQGHGYTF.

The chain combines TRBV11-2 with TRBJ2-1; D is perhaps TRBD1 or TRBD2 (7 bases each). Trimming cost V 5 bases and J 0 bases, with 20 bases left between them. The CDR3 extends over 18 amino acids. Germline V gene lookup returns CDR1 SGHAT and CDR2 FQNNGV. The CDR3 DNA reads as TGTGCCAGCAGCCCATCAAACAGGGGACTAAGCTCCTACAATGAGCAGTTCTTC. As protein: CASSPSNRGLSSYNEQFF.

This clone was observed once. The chain joins TRBV6-1 to TRBJ2-3; 7 positions agree with TRBD1. The CDR3 runs 16 residues. V lost 0 bases and J lost 2; bases outside the gene matches: 5. CDR1 and CDR2 (germline): MNHNS, SASEGT. Here the CDR3 reads CASSEARGRATDTQYF. The CDR3 bases are TGTGCCAGCAGTGAAGCTAGGGGGCGGGCCACAGATACGCAGTATTTT.

The rearrangement joins TRBV25-1 to TRBJ1-1; possible D gene TRBD1, 6 bases. There are 13 residues in the CDR3. CDR1 is MGHDK, CDR2 SYGVNS, per germline. V was pared by 5 bases and J by 10 bases, with 17 bases between. The CDR3 sequence: CASSRTASLGAFF. In DNA, the CDR3 is TGTGCCAGCAGTCGGACAGCATCTTTGGGAGCTTTCTTT.

This clone was seen at least ten times. The CDR3 nucleotides read TGTGCCAGCAGTGGGGGGGAGCTAGCCAAAAACATTCAGTACTTC. This gives the protein CASSGGELAKNIQYF. This chain joins TRBV2 and TRBJ2-4, with a weak D call TRBD2 (6 bases). From germline, CDR1 is SNHLY and CDR2 FYNNEI. V was pared by 4 bases and J by 0 bases, with 10 bases between. The CDR3 has 15 amino acids.

The chain has TRBV15 and TRBJ1-2; D unresolved. The CDR3 spans 15 residues. The V gene's germline CDR1 is LNHNV and CDR2 YYDKDF (reference sequence). Trimming took off 3 bases at V and 3 bases at J, with 14 bases between the two ends. Here the CDR3 reads CATSRRSGLDYGYTF. CDR3 nucleotide sequence: TGTGCCACCAGCAGGAGATCCGGGCTTGACTATGGCTACACCTTC.

This clone showed up just a few times. The chain has TRBV5-1 and TRBJ2-7; TRBD1 matches 12 bases. The CDR3 sequence is 15 residues long. The V segment lost 6 bases and the J segment 5 bases; nucleotides outside the gene matches: 9. Germline CDR1 and CDR2: SGHRS and YFSETQ. CDR3 loop: CASNDPGQGANEQYF. CDR3 DNA: TGCGCCAGCAACGATCCGGGACAGGGGGCGAACGAGCAGTACTTC.

In this sample, this clone turned up a few times. Within the sample, other DNA sequences also encode this same CDR3. The chain couples TRBV6-5 to TRBJ2-7; 7 nucleotides agree with TRBD2. This CDR3 is built from 15 residues. V lost 0 bases, J lost 3 bases, and 5 bases stayed unmatched. CDR1 is MNHEY and CDR2 is SVGAGI in the germline V gene. The CDR3 spells CASSYSSGSYYEQYF. CDR3 DNA: TGTGCCAGCAGTTACTCTAGCGGGTCTTACTACGAGCAGTACTTC.

The gene calls are TRBV5-4 and TRBJ2-1; perhaps TRBD2 as D (5 bases). Trimming cost V 4 bases and J 5 bases, with 10 bases left between them. Germline V gene lookup returns CDR1 SGHNT and CDR2 YYREEE (reference sequence). This CDR3 spans 13 amino acids. The CDR3, as DNA: TGTGCCAGCAGCGACGGACTTGACAATGAGCAGTTCTTC. This gives the protein CASSDGLDNEQFF.

J is TRBJ2-1 and V is TRBV18, with TRBD1 identical over 8 bases. The germline CDR1 and CDR2 sequences are KGHSH and LQKENI. V was clipped by 4 bases and J by 4 bases; unmatched bases: 6. This CDR3 has 15 amino acids. This CDR3 reads CASSRAGQAYNEQFF. In DNA, the CDR3 is TGTGCCAGCTCACGGGCGGGACAGGCGTACAATGAGCAGTTCTTC.

This chain uses TRBV9 with TRBJ1-1; 7 bases are shared with TRBD1. The trim removed 4 bases at V and 2 bases at J, leaving 5 bases unmatched. From germline, CDR1 is SGDLS and CDR2 YYNGEE. There are 14 residues in the CDR3. CDR3 protein: CASSPWTGNTEAFF. The CDR3 nucleotides read TGTGCCAGCAGCCCGTGGACAGGTAACACTGAAGCTTTCTTT.

V is TRBV2 and J is TRBJ2-3, with a possible D match to TRBD2 (5 bases). Looked up from germline, CDR1 is SNHLY and CDR2 is FYNNEI. The CDR3 spans 12 residues. Trimming shortened V by 2 bases and J by 10 bases, and 10 bases separated the two germline ends. The CDR3 sequence: CASSERGIAQYF. CDR3 nucleotide sequence: TGTGCCAGCAGTGAACGGGGAATCGCGCAGTATTTT.

J is TRBJ2-1 and V is TRBV30; TRBD2 is a possible D gene (5 bases). Looked up from germline, CDR1 is GTSNPN and CDR2 is SVGIG (reference sequence). CDR3 size: 15 residues. Trimming took 0 bases from V and 5 from J, leaving 14 bases between them. CDR3 in amino acids: CAWSVRLSPNNEQFF. In DNA, the CDR3 is TGTGCCTGGAGTGTCCGACTAAGCCCTAACAATGAGCAGTTCTTC.

This chain connects TRBV5-1 to TRBJ1-1; no clear D gene. Germline CDR1 is SGHRS and CDR2 is YFSETQ. This CDR3 is built from 13 residues. Trimming removed 7 bases at V and 2 bases at J, with 12 bases between. CDR3 in amino acids: CASRGADNTEAFF. The CDR3 DNA is TGCGCCAGCCGCGGAGCAGATAACACTGAAGCTTTCTTT.

This chain joins TRBV5-1 and TRBJ2-5, with unresolved D. In germline, CDR1 is SGHRS, CDR2 YFSETQ. The CDR3 loop spans 13 amino acids. The germline V and J ends were trimmed by 5 bases and 5 bases, with 13 bases remaining between them. In DNA form, the CDR3 reads TGCGCCAGCAGTGATCGGGTAGGGGAGACCCAGTACTTC. The encoded protein is CASSDRVGETQYF.

There are a few counts of this clone. The chain employs TRBV2 and TRBJ2-1, with 8 bases matching TRBD1. With V trimmed by 8 bases and J by 6 bases, 9 bases remained unmatched. There are 14 residues in the CDR3. Germline CDR1 is SNHLY and CDR2 is FYNNEI. The CDR3 DNA sequence: TGTGCCAGCTGCCCGGGACAGGACAGCAATGAGCAGTTCTTC. Residues: CASCPGQDSNEQFF. The variable domain in full, completed from reference TRBV2 and TRBJ2-1, reads EPEVTQTPSHQVTQMGQEVILRCVPISNHLYFYWYRQILGQKVEFLVSFYNNEISEKSEIFDDQFSVERPDGSNFTLKIRSTKLEDSAMYFCASCPGQDSNEQFFGPGTRLTVL.

The V call is TRBV2, the J call TRBJ1-5; 7 bases agree with TRBD1. V lost 6 bases to trimming and J lost 5 bases; unmatched junction nucleotides: 7. Germline V gene lookup returns CDR1 SNHLY and CDR2 FYNNEI. This CDR3 contains 14 residues. The CDR3 DNA is TGTGCCAGCAGGGGACAGTTTCTAGATCAGCCCCAGCATTTT. Translation gives CASRGQFLDQPQHF.